Sequencing of this T cell receptor (beta chain) was carried out in a study of CD8 T cells in Susac syndrome. The wider study: Eight or nine of the sequenced Susac syndrome patients were in remission, and roughly six had active disease.

When the RNA was reverse transcribed, random hexamers were used with an input of roughly 0.5 to 1 ug. TCRdb redid the calling of the immunoSEQ multiplex PCR reads with MiXCR, one entry per CDR3 protein. Among 100,000 to 150,000 distinct CDR3 sequences listed, around 94% were seen once. As judged by recently defined diagnostic criteria, patients with Susac syndrome had definite or probable disease. Trimming pared 6 bases from V and 0 bases from J, leaving 9 bases between. The CDR3 has 13 amino acids. The germline V gene encodes CDR1 SGHRS and CDR2 YFSETQ. The clonotype was recovered from a human donor with Susac syndrome. The chain couples TRBV5-1 to TRBJ1-1; possibly TRBD1 for D (6 bases). Sequencing was carried out using CD8+ T cells from PBMCs. CDR3 coding DNA: TGCGCCAGCACATGGGACATGAACACTGAAGCTTTCTTT. Its translation: CASTWDMNTEAFF.